The rows below give T cell receptor beta chains drawn from one sample of a study of beta chain features in type 1 diabetes. Profiling relied on immunoSEQ multiplex PCR, and the TCRdb table lists in-frame clones only, not all of them. Of roughly 340,000 clones listed, 13% are singletons. The sample consisted of naive CD4+ T cells from blood. The source is a woman under 30 with type 1 diabetes. Both conserved end residues are part of each CDR3. The D gene is left open where the match is weak. Expanded clones are given a class, and other clones once, few, many or no size at all.

j_call clone_size d_call v_call cdr3_nt cdr3_aa
TRBJ2-5 few - TRBV5-1 TGCGCCAGCAGCGGAATAGGACAGACCCAAGAGACCCAGTACTTC CASSGIGQTQETQYF
TRBJ1-2 few - TRBV18 TGTGCCAGCTCACCGACGGTGGCGGGGGACGATTCCTATGGCTACACCTTC CASSPTVAGDDSYGYTF
TRBJ1-1 few - TRBV30 TGTGCCTGGAGTACCAACAGTGGCACTGAAGCTTTCTTT CAWSTNSGTEAFF
TRBJ1-5 - - TRBV28 TGTGCCAGCAGTTTATTTCCTGACAAGCAACATCAGCCCCAGCATTTT CASSLFPDKQHQPQHF
TRBJ2-3 few TRBD1 TRBV7-7 TGTGCCAGCAGCGCCATTCAGGGGGCCCTCACAGATACGCAGTATTTT CASSAIQGALTDTQYF
TRBJ2-1 few - TRBV7-9 TGTGCCAGCAGTCTGGTCCGGGGGTTTATCGATGAGCAGTTCTTC CASSLVRGFIDEQFF
TRBJ1-1 - TRBD1 TRBV20-1 TGCAGTGCCCGGGACAGTGAAGCTTTCTTT CSARDSEAFF
TRBJ2-3 - TRBD2 TRBV5-1 TGCGCCAGCAGCTTGGAGCGGGATGCAGATACGCAGTATTTT CASSLERDADTQYF
TRBJ1-1 few - TRBV5-4 TGTGCCAGCAGCATTACAGCTGCCGCTGAGGCTTTCTTT CASSITAAAEAFF
TRBJ2-1 - TRBD2 TRBV6-1 TGTGCCAGCAGTGAAGTCCTAGCGGGATACAATGAGCAGTTCTTC CASSEVLAGYNEQFF
TRBJ2-7 few TRBD1 TRBV30 TGTGCCTGGAGTCTTCGGGACAGGACGTGGGAGCAGTACTTC CAWSLRDRTWEQYF
TRBJ2-7 few - TRBV9 TGTGCCAGCAGCCCCCGAGTCATGCAGGGCGAGCAGTACTTC CASSPRVMQGEQYF
TRBJ2-3 few TRBD2 TRBV7-2 TGTGCCAGCAGCCCCGTTAGGACTAGACCCACAGATACGCAGTATTTT CASSPVRTRPTDTQYF
TRBJ1-1 - TRBD1 TRBV7-2 TGTGCCAGCAGCTTTAGGGAAACAGGGGCTGAAGCTTTCTTT CASSFRETGAEAFF
TRBJ2-3 - - TRBV29-1 TGCAGCGTTGAAGTGGAGGGGAGTCACGCAGATACGCAGTATTTT CSVEVEGSHADTQYF
TRBJ1-3 - - TRBV29-1 TGCAGCGTCCTATCTGGAAACACCATATATTTT CSVLSGNTIYF
TRBJ2-2 - - TRBV30 TGTGCCTGGGGGACAAGATGGGCCGGGGAGCTGTTTTTT CAWGTRWAGELFF
TRBJ1-5 - - TRBV7-2 TGTGCCAGCAGCCTCCGCATGGGCGGCAATCAGCCCCAGCATTTT CASSLRMGGNQPQHF
TRBJ2-5 - TRBD2 TRBV5-1 TGCGCCAGCAGCGGGGGGGTACAAGAGACCCAGTACTTC CASSGGVQETQYF
TRBJ2-2 few - TRBV4-1 TGCGCCAGCAGCCCCGCGACACTTAACACCGGGGAGCTGTTTTTT CASSPATLNTGELFF
TRBJ2-3 - - TRBV6-5 TGTGCCAGCAGAATTCAGGGGTCTAGCACAGATACGCAGTATTTT CASRIQGSSTDTQYF
TRBJ1-5 few TRBD1 TRBV19 TGTGCCAGTAGCGGGGACAGTGGGGGATCGAATCAGCCCCAGCATTTT CASSGDSGGSNQPQHF
TRBJ2-1 - TRBD2 TRBV11-2 TGTGCCAGCAGCCCCCGGGGGGGGGTAGCAAGCTCCTACAATGAGCAGTTCTTC CASSPRGGVASSYNEQFF
TRBJ1-2 - - TRBV28 TGTGCCAGCAGCTGGTTACGCGAGGCTAGGACCTTC CASSWLREARTF
TRBJ2-5 - - TRBV11-1 TGTGCCAGCAGCTTAGTTCGGAGCTCCCAGTACTTC CASSLVRSSQYF
TRBJ2-2 - TRBD2 TRBV23-1 TGCGCCAGCAGTCTAGAGGCGGTGACGTTAGGGACTAGCGGGAGTGTCCCCGGGGAGCTGTTTTTT CASSLEAVTLGTSGSVPGELFF
TRBJ2-3 - - TRBV9 TGTGCCAGCAGCGTCGGGCTAGCGACAGATACGCAGTATTTT CASSVGLATDTQYF
TRBJ2-1 few - TRBV2 TGTGCCAGCAGTGAAAGACTAGTCTACAATGAGCAGTTCTTC CASSERLVYNEQFF
TRBJ2-5 few TRBD2 TRBV2 TGTGCCAGCATCCCTGGGACTAGCGTGGAGACCCAGTACTTC CASIPGTSVETQYF
TRBJ2-3 - - TRBV19 TGTGCCAGTAGTAGTCGCAGGAGGGGGCGAGAAGATACGCAGTATTTT CASSSRRRGREDTQYF
TRBJ1-1 few TRBD1 TRBV5-1 TGCGCCAGCAGCACGGGACAGTCGATGAACACTGAAGCTTTCTTT CASSTGQSMNTEAFF
TRBJ2-1 few TRBD2 TRBV5-1 TGCGCCAGCAGCTTGGTTGGTAGCGGGGTGAGGGATGAGCAGTTCTTC CASSLVGSGVRDEQFF
TRBJ2-1 - - TRBV1 TGCACCAGCAGCCCCCGAACGTGTTGGCGGCTCTCCTACAATGAGCAGTTCTTC CTSSPRTCWRLSYNEQFF
TRBJ2-1 few TRBD2 TRBV2 TGTGCCAGCGGTACTAGCGTAAACTACAATGAGCAGTTCTTC CASGTSVNYNEQFF
TRBJ1-2 - - TRBV7-2 TGTGCCAGCAGCCCGGGAACAGGGCGGATTAACTATGGCTACACCTTC CASSPGTGRINYGYTF
TRBJ2-5 - TRBD1 TRBV5-8 TGTGCCAGCAGCCGAAGCGACAGGGGGCGCGTAGAGACCCAGTACTTC CASSRSDRGRVETQYF
TRBJ2-1 - TRBD2 TRBV18 TGTGCCAGCTCACCCCGACTAGCGGGAAACAATGAGCAGTTCTTC CASSPRLAGNNEQFF
TRBJ2-5 few - TRBV10-3 TGTGCCATCAGTGTCGGAGGGACTCAACAAGAGACCCAGTACTTC CAISVGGTQQETQYF
TRBJ2-1 - TRBD2 TRBV19 TGTGCCAGTAGTATGAACGGCCGACTAGCCGAATACAATGAGCAGTTCTTC CASSMNGRLAEYNEQFF
TRBJ1-5 - TRBD1 TRBV28 TGTGCCAGCAGTCCCGGAGACAGGGACAATCAGCCCCAGCATTTT CASSPGDRDNQPQHF